This T cell receptor beta chain was captured in a study of cytomegalovirus exposure and HLA in healthy donors. As for the study in general: Early release data held 75 million to 90 million unique TCRs from HLA-typed donors.

This PCR relied on a set of 60 Vbeta primers and 13 Jbeta primers. Assay: immunoSEQ multiplex PCR; the TCRdb copy retains only in-frame clones and omits some. The table lists tens of thousands of clones, over 75% of them singletons. Study results and caveats: The authors reported that TCR beta sequences could predict HLA-A and HLA-B alleles. These predictions were accurate for most subjects in the first cohort. CMV serostatus was the sole immune exposure information available.

For this clone: Its specificity is not known.

The V gene's germline CDR1 is MNHNY and CDR2 SVGAGI (reference sequence). The CDR3 runs 14 residues. The V end lost 0 bases, the J end lost 1 base, and 7 bases lay between the germline ends. The chain links TRBV6-6 to TRBJ2-7; D unclear. This sequence was found in a man between 40 and 49 years old in good health and CMV-seronegative. The sample taken for sequencing was PBMCs. DNA for the CDR3: TGTGCCAGCAGTTACTCGGCAGATTCCTACGAGCAGTACTTC. Translated: CASSYSADSYEQYF.